This is a list of T cell receptor beta chains from one sample in a study of Ad26.COV2.S vaccination and SARS-CoV-2 variants. TCRdb's copy holds only in-frame clones and misses some; the assay was immunoSEQ multiplex PCR. The sample holds about 350,000 clones, 70% to 90% seen once. The sequencing used peripheral blood, collected in a trial of Ad26.COV2.S vaccine versus placebo. All receptors derive from a person between 18 and 59 years old who received the Ad26.COV2.S COVID-19 vaccine or a placebo. CDR3s include the opening cysteine and the closing phenylalanine or tryptophan. Each record gives: J gene, clone size, V gene, D gene, CDR3 DNA, CDR3 protein. A D gene is named only where the DNA matches it firmly. The size entry is marked missing in some rows and otherwise reads once, few, many or a size class.

>TRBJ2-3|NA|TRBV4-1|NA
TGCGCCAGCAGCCAAGAGGCTAGCGCAACAGATACGCAGTATTTT
CASSQEASATDTQYF
>TRBJ2-5|NA|TRBV9|NA
TGTGCCAGCTCTTTAGGGGGTTATAGCGGGTTTGAGACCCAGTACTTC
CASSLGGYSGFETQYF
>TRBJ2-7|few|TRBV6-2/TRBV6-3|NA
TGTGCCAGCAGTTATGTGGGAGCTAGAACTTACGAGCAGTACTTC
CASSYVGARTYEQYF
>TRBJ1-2|NA|TRBV5-1|TRBD1
TGCGCCAGCGGGACAGGGGGCGAGGGCTACACCTTC
CASGTGGEGYTF
>TRBJ1-3|NA|TRBV19|NA
TGTGCCAGTAGTATAGGACAGCCGAACTCTGGAAACACCATATATTTT
CASSIGQPNSGNTIYF
>TRBJ1-6|NA|TRBV6-1|NA
TGTGCCAGCAGTGAAGCCCCAGGGACGGGCTCACCCCTCCACTTT
CASSEAPGTGSPLHF
>TRBJ2-2|NA|TRBV15|TRBD2
TGTGCCACCCTTAGCGGGAGGGCCGGGGAGCTGTTTTTT
CATLSGRAGELFF
>TRBJ1-4|NA|TRBV4-3|TRBD1
TGCGCCAGCAGCCAAGCAGCTCGGGACAGGGCCTCATCTAATGAAAAACTGTTTTTT
CASSQAARDRASSNEKLFF
>TRBJ1-6|NA|TRBV6-5|NA
TGTGCCAGCAGTCGAAATGGGGCTGGATCACCCCTCCACTTT
CASSRNGAGSPLHF
>TRBJ2-5|NA|TRBV6-1|TRBD2
TGTGCCAGCAGTGAAGATGCCGGGAGGGAGACCCAGTACTTC
CASSEDAGRETQYF
>TRBJ1-1|NA|TRBV6-4|NA
TGTGCCAGCACCGAGGGATCAGGGATGAACACTGAAGCTTTCTTT
CASTEGSGMNTEAFF
>TRBJ2-2|NA|TRBV3-1/TRBV3-2|NA
TGTGCCAGCAGCCAAGTGGTTGGGGCCGCCAGCGGGGAGCTGTTTTTT
CASSQVVGAASGELFF
>TRBJ1-2|NA|TRBV4-1|TRBD1
TGCGCCAGCAGCCAGACAGGGGGCGGCTATGGCTACACCTTC
CASSQTGGGYGYTF
>TRBJ2-1|NA|TRBV7-8|TRBD1
TGTGCCAGCAGCTCCGGGACAGGGGGGCGTGATGAGCAGTTCTTC
CASSSGTGGRDEQFF
>TRBJ2-7|NA|TRBV18|NA
TGTGCCAGCTCACTCGACAGCTACGAGCAGTACTTC
CASSLDSYEQYF
>TRBJ2-1|NA|TRBV5-5|TRBD1
TGTGCCAGCACCGTCGGGACAGGCCCCTACAATGAGCAGTTCTTC
CASTVGTGPYNEQFF
>TRBJ1-1|NA|TRBV6-6|NA
TGTGCCAGCAGGGCTACAGGGTACACTGAAGCTTTCTTT
CASRATGYTEAFF
>TRBJ1-1|once|TRBV15|NA
TGTGCCACCAGCAGTCACAGACCGAACACTGAAGCTTTCTTT
CATSSHRPNTEAFF
>TRBJ2-5|NA|TRBV18|NA
TGTGCCAGCTCACCACCAAGCGTTCCTTACGAGACCCAGTACTTC
CASSPPSVPYETQYF
>TRBJ2-1|NA|TRBV6-2/TRBV6-3|NA
TGTGCCAGCAGTTCTGGGTGGGGCCCTTACAATGAGCAGTTCTTC
CASSSGWGPYNEQFF
>TRBJ2-1|NA|TRBV5-6|NA
TGTGCCAGCAGCGTTACTAGGTTCAATGAGCAGTTCTTC
CASSVTRFNEQFF
>TRBJ1-5|NA|TRBV2|TRBD1
TGTGCCAGCAGTACAGGGGATGTGGGTAATCAGCCCCAGCATTTT
CASSTGDVGNQPQHF
>TRBJ2-1|NA|TRBV5-4|TRBD2
TGTGCCAGCAGCTCTCCTGGAGGACTAGCGGGAGAGCAGTTCTTC
CASSSPGGLAGEQFF
>TRBJ1-3|once|TRBV4-2|NA
TGTGCCAGCAGCCAGCCCCCTGGAAACACCATATATTTT
CASSQPPGNTIYF
>TRBJ2-7|NA|TRBV6-2/TRBV6-3|TRBD2
TGTGCCAGCAGTTACACTAGCGGGAGGCCTCCTTACGAGCAGTACTTC
CASSYTSGRPPYEQYF
>TRBJ1-2|NA|TRBV30|NA
TGTGCCTGGAGTGCGGGGAATCGGGAATTTGGCTACACCTTC
CAWSAGNREFGYTF
>TRBJ2-1|NA|TRBV2|NA
TGTGCCAGCATCTCCGGACTCCCCCCTCATGAGCAGTTCTTC
CASISGLPPHEQFF
>TRBJ2-7|NA|TRBV11-2|NA
TGTGCCAGCGCCTCTGCGGACTCCTACGAGCAGTACTTC
CASASADSYEQYF
>TRBJ1-1|NA|TRBV6-2/TRBV6-3|NA
TGTGCCAGCAGTATAACAGGGAGCACTGAAGCTTTCTTT
CASSITGSTEAFF
>TRBJ2-7|NA|TRBV7-6|TRBD1
TGTGCCAGCAGTCCAAGCCCCAGACAGGGATCCAACGAGCAGTACTTC
CASSPSPRQGSNEQYF
>TRBJ2-1|NA|TRBV5-1|TRBD1
TGCGCCAGCAGCTCCATAGGGACAGCTGGCAATGAGCAGTTCTTC
CASSSIGTAGNEQFF
>TRBJ1-2|NA|TRBV28|NA
TGTGCCAGCAGCCTGCCACCCACCTATGGCTACACCTTC
CASSLPPTYGYTF
>TRBJ1-1|NA|TRBV7-6|NA
TGTGCCAGCAGCTTATCTGGGAACACTGAAGCTTTCTTT
CASSLSGNTEAFF
>TRBJ1-3|NA|TRBV3-1/TRBV3-2|NA
TGTGCCAGCAGCCAAGCAGGGTTTGGAAACACCATATATTTT
CASSQAGFGNTIYF
>TRBJ2-1|NA|TRBV18|TRBD2
TGTGCCAGCTCACCACGCAAACTAGCGGGAGACAATGAGCAGTTCTTC
CASSPRKLAGDNEQFF
>TRBJ1-2|NA|TRBV2|NA
TGTGCCAGCAGTGAGGGAACAGTTACTCCCACCTTC
CASSEGTVTPTF
>TRBJ1-5|NA|TRBV10-3|TRBD1
TGTGCCATCGGTGGGACAGAAAATCAGCCCCAGCATTTT
CAIGGTENQPQHF
>TRBJ2-3|NA|TRBV28|TRBD2
TGTGCCAGCAGCCTAGCGGGGGGCACAGATACGCAGTATTTT
CASSLAGGTDTQYF